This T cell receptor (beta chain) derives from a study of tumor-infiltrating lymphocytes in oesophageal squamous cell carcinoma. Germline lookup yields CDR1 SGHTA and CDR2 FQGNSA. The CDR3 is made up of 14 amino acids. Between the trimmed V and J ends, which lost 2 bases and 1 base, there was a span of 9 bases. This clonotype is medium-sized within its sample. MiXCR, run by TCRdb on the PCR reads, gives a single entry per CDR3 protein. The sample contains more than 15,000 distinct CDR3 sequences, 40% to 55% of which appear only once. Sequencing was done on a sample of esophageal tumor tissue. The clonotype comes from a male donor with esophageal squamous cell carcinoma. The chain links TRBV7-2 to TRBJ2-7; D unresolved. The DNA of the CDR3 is TGTGCCAGCAGCTTATCCCTCCGATCCTACGAGCAGTACTTC. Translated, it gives CASSLSLRSYEQYF.